These 5 T cell receptor beta chains share one sample of origin, sequenced in a study of T cell changes during pregnancy in multiple sclerosis. The repertoire was sequenced with immunoSEQ multiplex PCR; TCRdb's copy has only in-frame clones and lacks some. This sample has roughly 120,000 clones, with roughly nine tenths found just once. Sequencing was performed on peripheral blood, taken in the third trimester of pregnancy. These receptor sequences come from a female donor with multiple sclerosis, enrolled in a pregnancy study.

V is TRBV19 and J is TRBJ2-2; the match to TRBD2 covers 16 bases. This CDR3 is built from 18 residues. CDR1 is LNHDA, CDR2 SQIVND, per germline (reference sequence). The ends lost 7 bases at V and 5 bases at J; junction bases unmatched: 10. The CDR3 DNA reads TGTGCCAGTAAGGGGACTAGCGGGAGGGAAGGTGGAACCGGGGAGCTGTTTTTT. It yields the protein CASKGTSGREGGTGELFF.

This clone was recorded once. The rearrangement links TRBV11-3 to TRBJ2-1; 11 nucleotides agree with TRBD1. CDR3 size: 16 residues. In germline, CDR1 is SGHNT, CDR2 YENEEA. V shed 1 base and J 9 bases; nucleotides not matched to a gene: 8. The DNA for the CDR3 is TGTGCCAGCAGCTTAGGCCCCGGGACAGGGGGTGGTGAGCAGTTCTTC. Its translation: CASSLGPGTGGGEQFF.

J is TRBJ1-5 and V is TRBV2; no firm D call. The germline gives CDR1 SNHLY, CDR2 FYNNEI. The CDR3 loop spans 15 amino acids. V was clipped by 1 base and J by 1 base, with 8 bases between them. The CDR3 DNA reads as TGTGCCAGCAGTGAAGAGGTGGGCAGCAATCAGCCCCAGCATTTT. This sequence encodes CASSEEVGSNQPQHF.

V usage is TRBV7-2 and J usage is TRBJ1-6; D gene ambiguous. There are 15 residues in the CDR3. Per germline, CDR1 SGHTA and CDR2 FQGNSA. V was trimmed by 5 bases and J by 9 bases, leaving 17 bases between them. CDR3 amino acids: CASSREGPKGSPLHF. The CDR3 bases are TGTGCCAGCAGCCGGGAGGGTCCGAAAGGTTCACCCCTCCACTTT.

The chain recombines TRBV20-1 with TRBJ2-1; D is perhaps TRBD2 (6 bases). The CDR3 spans 11 residues. V lost 1 base to trimming and J lost 10 bases, with 8 bases between them. The germline V gene has CDR1 DFQATT and CDR2 SNEGSKA (reference sequence). CDR3 loop: CSARVAGEQFF. CDR3 in DNA: TGCAGTGCTAGAGTGGCGGGAGAGCAGTTCTTC.